A selection of T cell receptor beta chains follows, all from one sample in a study of T cell responses to AZD1222 COVID-19 vaccine. Data came from immunoSEQ multiplex PCR; TCRdb stores just in-frame clones and leaves some out. The sample yields 100,000 to 150,000 clones, approximately 85% seen once. The input for sequencing was peripheral blood, taken 28 days after the second AZD1222 dose. The receptors were gathered from an adult who received the AZD1222 COVID-19 vaccine. The CDR3 runs from the conserved cysteine through the conserved F or W.

CASSDGTGELFF	TRBV25-1
CASSLDWGRSEAFF	TRBV5-4
CASSLGARWGNSPLHF	TRBV5-4
CASRVAVAGGPLEQYF	TRBV7-2
CASSPSRGFQETQYF	TRBV5-4
CATSRGFFGNTIYF	TRBV15
CASSEQSNQPQHF	TRBV6-1
CASNQLAGSYNEQFF	TRBV10-2
CASSPQGADSPLHF	TRBV19
CASSQTGNLQETQYF	TRBV4-1
CATSEGIYNEQFF	TRBV24-1
CASTLSSGGAMDEQFF	TRBV18
CASSTGFRYEQYF	TRBV6-5
CASSVEGNTEAFF	TRBV9
CATGQGPTEAFF	TRBV24-1
CASSVGGADTEAFF	TRBV9
CASSLVLEGASGGYTF	TRBV7-2
CASSAWGGRNQPQHF	TRBV5-6
CASSDPRQGLRTGELFF	TRBV2
CASSLATGSQPQHF	TRBV7-2
CASSLGDRWNSPLHF	TRBV5-1
CASSLSQVGPGTQYF	TRBV7-2
CASSSGARGTGELFF	TRBV28
CASTTNMQGDGGYTF	TRBV6-4
CASSLGSGGYYEQYF	TRBV5-1
CASSYRGLNYGYTF	TRBV14
CAIQDRDYGYTF	TRBV6-5
CASSPILVGDEQFF	TRBV18
CASSPMGGFSNQPQHF	TRBV18
CASSSGEYGYTF	TRBV11-3
CSATESGNTIYF	TRBV29-1
CASSGTGQSQETQYF	TRBV28
CASSLARTGTYTEAFF	TRBV11-1
CASSVAWGWEGETQYF	TRBV9
CASSLGGGWGANVLTF	TRBV27
CASSFGTSGQPQHF	TRBV5-1
CASSGDRNTGELFF	TRBV5-5
CASRDTSWNTEAFF	TRBV6-4
CASSQDPTGGQGNYGYTF	TRBV4-2
CASGTETYEQYF	TRBV6-5
CASSSDRVGNTEAFF	TRBV5-1
CASSQIVAGTDTQYF	TRBV7-3
CASRKTEAFF	TRBV28
CASTTWGGDDGYEQYF	TRBV28
CASSLAGGSGNQPQHF	TRBV5-5
CASSIEGQRNTIYF	TRBV19
CASSLAPGTSGPYEQYF	TRBV5-4